This entry lists 5 T cell receptor beta chains sequenced from one sample in a study of blood T cells in healthy people across ages. PCR was performed a second time for about 7 to 12 cycles using a sample-barcoded 5' primer and a J-beta primer mix. TCRdb re-called the 5' RACE reads with MiXCR, one entry per CDR3 protein. In the table there are around 900,000 distinct CDR3 sequences, under 35% of which are singletons. The source material was blood. These receptor sequences come from a woman of 80 years or more in good health.

This clonotype was observed many times. The chain recombines TRBV14 with TRBJ2-3, with unresolved D. The CDR3 contains 16 residues. CDR1 and CDR2 (germline): SGHDN, FVKESK. Trimming removed 0 bases from V and 1 base from J, with 11 bases in between. The CDR3 spells CASSQDILRGTDTQYF. The CDR3 DNA reads TGTGCCAGCAGCCAAGATATCCTTCGTGGCACAGATACGCAGTATTTT.

Concerning this clonotype: One base away lies a much larger clone, so this may be a sequencing read error. The chain joins TRBV6-5 to TRBJ1-1, with D hard to call. The CDR3 has 13 residues. Trimming took 2 bases from V and 1 from J, leaving 5 bases between them. CDR1 and CDR2 from the germline V gene are MNHEY and SVGAGI. The CDR3 protein is CASSYRWNTEAFF. CDR3 nucleotide sequence: TGTGCCAGCAGTTACCGGTGGAACACTGAAGCTTTCTTT.

This clonotype was counted at least ten times. The rearrangement links TRBV7-8 to TRBJ2-3; 10 bases line up with TRBD2. The germline V gene has CDR1 SGHVS and CDR2 FQNEAQ. This CDR3 spans 20 amino acids. V lost 4 bases and J lost 0; bases outside the gene matches: 16. The CDR3: CASSSPLSSGGRTSTDTQYF. The DNA for the CDR3 is TGTGCCAGCAGCTCTCCCCTTTCTAGCGGGGGACGAACTAGCACAGATACGCAGTATTTT.

The chain links TRBV6-2 or TRBV6-3 to TRBJ2-3; 11 nucleotides agree with TRBD1. After removal of 7 bases from V and 4 bases from J, the junction contained 13 bases not matched to a gene. From germline, CDR1 is MNHEY and CDR2 SVGEGT. This CDR3 comprises 17 residues. The CDR3 nucleotides are TGTGCCAGCAATATTTCCCGGACAGGGGGCACCCCAGATACGCAGTATTTT. Its translation: CASNISRTGGTPDTQYF.

This clonotype was seen ten or more times. The V and J genes are TRBV7-9 and TRBJ1-5; D uncertain. Trimming took 1 base from V and 3 from J, leaving 10 bases between them. Germline V gene lookup returns CDR1 SEHNR and CDR2 FQNEAQ (reference sequence). This CDR3 region has 15 residues. The CDR3, as DNA: TGTGCCAGCAGCTTAGGGGAGACCGACAATCAGCCCCAGCATTTT. Its translation: CASSLGETDNQPQHF.